This record concerns one T cell receptor (beta chain) sequence. No cognate antigen has been identified for it. No base quality values were provided; no much bigger clone lies one nucleotide off. Donors were healthy HIV-negative adults with no recently reported acute infections or vaccinations. All donors were Caucasian adults living in Nashville, Tennessee, USA. Magnetic negative selection was used to enrich CD4+ T cells, after which naive cells were positively selected on CD45RA and the negative fraction became the memory subset. Blood was obtained by leukapheresis, after which PBMCs were separated by Ficoll-Histopaque density gradient centrifugation and cryopreserved in liquid nitrogen vapor phase. Purity and quantity of every magnetically sorted T cell population were checked by analytical flow cytometry. Genomic DNA was isolated from every sorted fraction and measured by UV absorbance on a Nanodrop 2000c.

The sample belongs to a study of shared clonotypes between healthy human individuals (dated by TCRdb to the early 2020s). For context, the study as a whole: The cohort included a few men and a couple of women between 18 and 49 years of age. For each donor, three plates each were used for CD4 naive and CD4 memory, two plates were used for CD8 naive, and one plate was used for CD8 memory. Blood TCR repertoires of five healthy adults were deeply sequenced to estimate repertoire size and the extent of clonotype sharing between individuals. To increase sequencing depth and limit assay-specific biases, TCR repertoire library preparation and sequencing were carried out by different laboratories using diverse techniques. Leukapheresis yielded between about 0.85 and 9.5 billion PBMCs per donor.

V lost 5 bases and J lost 4 bases; the stretch between them is 11 bases long. The CDR3, cysteine through phenylalanine, is 14 amino acids long. The kept DNA is CDR3 alone, 42 bases in frame from the first base. CDR1 is given as MNHEY and CDR2 as SVGAGI, both from the germline V gene. The paper's findings and limits, for the study overall: The small number of donors limited the genetic and exposure-history diversity represented. Sampling was restricted to blood, and TCR repertoires in tissue are likely to differ from TCR repertoires in blood. Compared with non-shared clonotypes, the clonotypes found in all four sorted-subset donors had higher generation probabilities. Larger estimated clonotype richness was generally found for naive subsets than for memory subsets. Incomplete sequencing was indicated by rarefaction of sorted-subset datasets, despite the large sequencing depth. Pairwise subsampling led to the expectation that sequencing depth would affect the degree of clonotype sharing among donors. Roughly 5.2% of naive CD4, more than 3% of naive CD8, about 2.5% of memory CD4, and about 0.4% of memory CD8 clonotypes were shared across a few donors.

Using the deep immunoSEQ assay, multiplex PCR amplified TCR CDR3 regions from genomic DNA. For each cell subset, the extracted genomic DNA was distributed evenly across all wells of several immunoSEQ 96-well plates, and each plate served as one replicate. For sorted subsets, approximately 190 ng of genomic DNA, equivalent to 25,000 to 30,000 T cell genomes, went into each replicate PCR. Purified libraries were quantified with a Qubit 3.0 fluorometer, sized on a Bioanalyzer 2100, and re-quantified with the KAPA Library Quantification kit. Every immunoSEQ 96-well plate was sequenced on a separate single-read 150-cycle Illumina NextSeq 550 flow cell. Per the original workflow: Because only junctional sequences without quality scores were contained in the immunoSEQ output, filtering matching that applied to full-length reads could not be performed. To assign V/J genes and CDR3, sequences were annotated using PyIR, a Python wrapper for IgBLAST v1.9, with IMGT germline references. Any read was removed if the V/J assignment was weak (E-value above 1e-6), the CDR3 was missing, or the read contained stop codons, out-of-frame junctions, or ambiguous translated residues. A V3J clonotype was defined by an identical inferred V gene, J gene, and CDR3 amino acid sequence. Percentage overlap between repertoires was computed as shared unique clonotypes divided by the size of the smaller repertoire. Repertoire richness was assessed with RTK rarefaction, the Chao1 estimator, and Recon v2.1 estimates of unobserved clonotypes. For all TCRbeta clonotypes obtained by the gDNA method from a handful of donors, generation probabilities were computed with OLGA. Sourced from immuneACCESS, this table was stored by TCRdb with only in-frame sequences that have V and J called. A share of the clones is absent; for the studies checked, an unresolved V gene accounts for under half, and the remainder has no known explanation. Clone size and V and J calls were adopted from that table, with D and trimming inferred from the DNA. The sample table shows hundreds of thousands of clones, and roughly 70% are seen once. The leading ten clones occupy over 1.5% of the sample.

The clonotype comes from a woman aged 30 to 39 in good health. The specimen was memory CD4+ T cells sorted from blood. The cell subset or site label, as the study defines it: CD45RA-negative fraction. The sequence links TRBV6-5 to TRBJ1-4, and perhaps TRBD1 as D gene, on 5 matching bases. The CDR3 sequence is CASSRGAGNEKLFF. The DNA sequence is given as TGTGCCAGCAGTAGGGGCGCCGGTAATGAAAAACTGTTTTTT.